Listed below are T cell receptor beta chains from one sample, sequenced in a study of blood T cell repertoires in COVID-19. This table comes from immunoSEQ multiplex PCR, and its TCRdb copy is limited to in-frame clones, with some not included. The sample shows approximately 150,000 clones, about 83% of them seen only once. The source material was peripheral blood. Source of these receptors: a man aged 25 to 40 with COVID-19, enrolled during active disease. Both conserved end residues are part of each CDR3. A D gene is named only where the DNA matches it firmly. Size is omitted from some rows. Given values are once, few, many or a class for expanded clones.

>TRBV2|TRBJ1-2|15|.|.
TGTGCCAGCAGTGAAGAACAGGGAGTATGGTATGGCTACACCTTC
CASSEEQGVWYGYTF
>TRBV5-3|TRBJ2-7|16|.|.
TGTGCCAGAAGCTTGGTACCGAGACAGGCACGCTACGAGCAGTACTTC
CARSLVPRQARYEQYF
>TRBV5-6|TRBJ1-6|12|.|.
TGTGCCAGCAGCTTGAGGGGTCCACCCCTCCACTTT
CASSLRGPPLHF
>TRBV7-9|TRBJ1-1|13|.|.
TGTGCCAGCAGCTTAGAGTCGGGCACTGAAGCTTTCTTT
CASSLESGTEAFF
>TRBV6-1|TRBJ1-2|14|.|.
TGTGCCAGCAGTGAAGCTTGGAGTCCTATGGGCTACACCTTC
CASSEAWSPMGYTF
>TRBV14|TRBJ2-7|15|.|.
TGTGCCAGCAGCCAAGATCGTCGACAGTTTGGCGAGCAGTACTTC
CASSQDRRQFGEQYF
>TRBV30|TRBJ1-5|15|TRBD1|.
TGTGCCTGGAGTTCCGGGACAGGGGGCAGTGGGGCCCAGCATTTT
CAWSSGTGGSGAQHF
>TRBV11-2|TRBJ2-3|20|.|.
TGTGCCAGCAGCTTAGAATCGAGGGCGGGATGGGGTCCGGTCACAGATACGCAGTATTTT
CASSLESRAGWGPVTDTQYF
>TRBV7-2|TRBJ2-2|14|.|once
TGTGCCAGCAGCCGGGACTCCCTTACCGGGGAGCTGTTTTTT
CASSRDSLTGELFF
>TRBV30|TRBJ2-6|14|.|few
TGTGCCTGGAGAGAGTACTCTGGGGCCAACGTCCTGACTTTC
CAWREYSGANVLTF
>TRBV7-9|TRBJ1-1|16|.|.
TGTGCCAGCAGCTCGCAGGGGCGCGGAATGAACACTGAAGCTTTCTTT
CASSSQGRGMNTEAFF
>TRBV9|TRBJ2-1|15|.|once
TGTGCCAGCAGCGTAGTGGGGCAGGGCGGCGGTGAGCAGTTCTTC
CASSVVGQGGGEQFF
>TRBV28|TRBJ1-3|17|TRBD1|.
TGTGCCAGCAGTTCCCCTGGACAGGGGGGAAATGGAAACACCATATATTTT
CASSSPGQGGNGNTIYF
>TRBV5-4|TRBJ2-7|14|.|.
TGTGCCAGCAGCTCCATCGGGACTTTCTACGAGCAGTACTTC
CASSSIGTFYEQYF
>TRBV24-1|TRBJ2-3|13|.|.
TGTGCCACCAGCCCACTTGACAGCTATACGCAGTATTTT
CATSPLDSYTQYF
>TRBV28|TRBJ2-1|15|TRBD2|.
TGTGCCAGCAGTTCAGCGGGAGGGCCCTACAATGAGCAGTTCTTC
CASSSAGGPYNEQFF
>TRBV6-6|TRBJ2-1|17|.|.
TGTGCCAGCACTCGAAAGAAGGGGCCGTTGACAGGCAATGAGCAGTTCTTC
CASTRKKGPLTGNEQFF
>TRBV18|TRBJ2-1|15|TRBD1|once
TGTGCCAGCTCACCAGGACAGGGCTCCTACAATGAGCAGTTCTTC
CASSPGQGSYNEQFF
>TRBV7-9|TRBJ2-5|14|TRBD1|.
TGTGCCAGCAGCCGGGACAGGCACCAAGAGACCCAGTACTTC
CASSRDRHQETQYF
>TRBV30|TRBJ2-3|11|TRBD2|.
TGTAGCGGGGTTATTACAGATACGCAGTATTTT
CSGVITDTQYF
>TRBV28|TRBJ1-1|13|TRBD1|.
TGTGCCAGCAGGGAACAGGGGCCCACTGAAGCTTTCTTT
CASREQGPTEAFF
>TRBV10-3|TRBJ2-7|15|TRBD1|.
TGTGCCATCAGTGATCCCGGACAGGGGCGCTACGAGCAGTACTTC
CAISDPGQGRYEQYF
>TRBV6-2/TRBV6-3|TRBJ2-1|15|.|many
TGTGCCAGCAGTGACAGCGGGTTCTCCTACAATGAGCAGTTCTTC
CASSDSGFSYNEQFF
>TRBV2|TRBJ2-7|14|TRBD2|.
TGTGCAGGCGCTCAAGCTAGCGGCTCCTACGAGCAGTACTTC
CAGAQASGSYEQYF
>TRBV3-1/TRBV3-2|TRBJ1-2|16|.|.
TGTGCCAGCAGCCAAGGCCAACAGGGACGCCTCCATGGCTACACCTTC
CASSQGQQGRLHGYTF
>TRBV7-3|TRBJ2-5|13|.|.
TGTGCCAGCAGCCCGTCCGTTCAAGAGACCCAGTACTTC
CASSPSVQETQYF
>TRBV6-1|TRBJ2-7|11|.|.
TGTGCCAGCAGTGACGAGTATCGTTCTATTTTC
CASSDEYRSIF
>TRBV5-1|TRBJ2-5|15|.|few
TGCGCCAGCAGCTTGGCACCAGGGTACCAAGAGACCCAGTACTTC
CASSLAPGYQETQYF
>TRBV18|TRBJ1-2|15|TRBD1|.
TGTGCCAGCTCACCCGGGGGCCAGGGGGACTATGGCTACACCTTC
CASSPGGQGDYGYTF
>TRBV5-5|TRBJ1-2|15|.|.
TGTGCCAGCAGCTTGGGAGGGTCAGCTAACTATGGCTACACCTTC
CASSLGGSANYGYTF
>TRBV5-4|TRBJ2-7|13|TRBD1|few
TGTGCCAGCAGCCCGGACAGGTCCCACGAGCAGTACTTC
CASSPDRSHEQYF
>TRBV28|TRBJ2-7|12|.|.
TGTGCCAGCACCTTTGACTGGGGCATTCCCTTCTTC
CASTFDWGIPFF
>TRBV24-1|TRBJ2-4|16|TRBD2|.
TGTGCCACCAGTGATCCGCGGGAGCTAGCCAAAAACATTCAGTACTTC
CATSDPRELAKNIQYF
>TRBV10-3|TRBJ2-7|12|.|.
TGTGCCATCGGGCGGGAAGTCCACGAGCAGTACTTC
CAIGREVHEQYF
>TRBV6-6|TRBJ2-2|13|.|once
TGTGCCAGCACCGGGATGAGTCCTGGGGAGCTGTTTTTT
CASTGMSPGELFF
>TRBV5-1|TRBJ2-7|12|.|.
TGCGCCAGCAGCTTGTCAGGGGCCGAGCAGTACTTC
CASSLSGAEQYF
>TRBV21-1|TRBJ1-6|16|.|.
TGTGCCAGCACCCTAAGGGGGGGGTGCGCTAATTCACCCCTCCACTTT
CASTLRGGCANSPLHF
>TRBV7-8|TRBJ2-7|15|TRBD1|.
TGTGCCAGCAGCAAGGGACAGGGAGGCGCCTACGAGCAGTACTTC
CASSKGQGGAYEQYF
>TRBV27|TRBJ2-7|15|.|.
TGTGCCAGCAGCCAGCTCCGCGGGGCCACCCTCGAGCAGTACTTC
CASSQLRGATLEQYF
>TRBV11-2|TRBJ2-6|17|TRBD1|.
TGTGCCAGCACGGTAGGGACAGGCCGCTCTGGGGCCAACGTCCTGACTTTC
CASTVGTGRSGANVLTF
>TRBV6-5|TRBJ2-3|15|.|.
TGTGCCAGCAGTTATTCCGGACTGAGCACAGATACGCAGTATTTT
CASSYSGLSTDTQYF
>TRBV11-1|TRBJ1-1|15|.|.
TGTGCCAGCAGCCCCCGGGGCAGGGGGAACACTGAAGCTTTCTTT
CASSPRGRGNTEAFF
>TRBV5-6|TRBJ1-6|14|.|.
TGTGCCAGCAGCGCCGACAGGCTTCTGGCACCCCTCCACTTT
CASSADRLLAPLHF
>TRBV6-5|TRBJ2-7|16|TRBD2|.
TGTGCCAGCAGTTACGGGACTAGGGGCGCCTCCTACGAGCAGTACTTC
CASSYGTRGASYEQYF